What follows describes a single T cell receptor (beta chain). Its cognate antigen is unknown. The identical CDR3 is also encoded by other nucleotide sequences in the sample. This sample was taken from a study of shared clonotypes between healthy human individuals. Study-level background: Three plates were used per donor for CD4 naive, three for CD4 memory, two for CD8 naive and one for CD8 memory. Study conclusions and caveats: Sample collection involved blood only; tissue repertoires are likely different.

The germline V gene encodes CDR1 SNHLY and CDR2 FYNNEI. This CDR3 region has 14 residues. Trimming removed 3 bases at V and 3 bases at J, with 9 bases between. The repertoire was sequenced with immunoSEQ multiplex PCR; TCRdb's copy has only in-frame clones and lacks some. The table has 2 million to 3 million clones, approximately 93% seen once; the top ten hold about 0.38%. Splitting of CD4+ cells produced CD45RA+ naive and CD45RA-negative memory subsets. This chain connects TRBV2 to TRBJ1-5, with a tentative D call TRBD1 (5 bases). The sequence came from a man aged 18 to 30 in good health. Some clones in this sample may be carry-over from other donors' samples. Sequencing was carried out using naive CD4+ T cells from PBMCs. Subset of the sample: CD45RA+ positively selected. The CDR3 here is CASSDRAINQPQHF. CDR3 DNA sequence: TGTGCCAGCAGTGACAGGGCCATCAATCAGCCCCAGCATTTT.